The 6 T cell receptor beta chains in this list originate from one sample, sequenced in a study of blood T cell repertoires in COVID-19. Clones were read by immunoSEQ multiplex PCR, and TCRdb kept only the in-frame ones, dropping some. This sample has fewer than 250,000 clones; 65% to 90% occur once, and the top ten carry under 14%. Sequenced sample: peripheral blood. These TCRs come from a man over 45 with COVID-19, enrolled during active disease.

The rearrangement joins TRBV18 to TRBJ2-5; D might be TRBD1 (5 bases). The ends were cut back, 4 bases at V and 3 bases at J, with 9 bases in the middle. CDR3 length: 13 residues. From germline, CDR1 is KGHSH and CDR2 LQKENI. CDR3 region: CASSRTGKETQYF. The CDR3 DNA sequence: TGTGCCAGCTCACGAACAGGAAAAGAGACCCAGTACTTC.

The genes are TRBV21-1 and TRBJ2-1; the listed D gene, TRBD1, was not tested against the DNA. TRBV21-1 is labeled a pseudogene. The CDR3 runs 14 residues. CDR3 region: CASRGTGAYNEQFF. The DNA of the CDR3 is TGTGCCAGCAGAGGGACAGGGGCATACAATGAGCAGTTCTTC.

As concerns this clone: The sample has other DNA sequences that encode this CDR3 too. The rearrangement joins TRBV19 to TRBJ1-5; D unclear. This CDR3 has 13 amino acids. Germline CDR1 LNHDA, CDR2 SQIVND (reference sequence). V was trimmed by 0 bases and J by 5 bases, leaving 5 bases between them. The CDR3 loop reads CASSIDRDQPQHF. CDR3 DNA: TGTGCCAGTAGTATAGACCGGGATCAGCCCCAGCATTTT.

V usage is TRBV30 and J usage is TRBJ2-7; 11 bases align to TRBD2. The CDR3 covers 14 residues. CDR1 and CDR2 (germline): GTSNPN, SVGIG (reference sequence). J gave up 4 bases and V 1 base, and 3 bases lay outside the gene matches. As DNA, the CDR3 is TGTGCCTGGAGTGCCGGGACTAGCGGTTACGAGCAGTACTTC. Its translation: CAWSAGTSGYEQYF.

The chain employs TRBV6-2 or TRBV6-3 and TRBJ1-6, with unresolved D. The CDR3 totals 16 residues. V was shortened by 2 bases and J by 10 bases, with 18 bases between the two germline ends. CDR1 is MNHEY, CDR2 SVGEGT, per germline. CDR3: CASSYDRVKPNSPLHF. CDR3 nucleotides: TGTGCCAGCAGTTACGATCGGGTTAAGCCAAACTCACCCCTCCACTTT.

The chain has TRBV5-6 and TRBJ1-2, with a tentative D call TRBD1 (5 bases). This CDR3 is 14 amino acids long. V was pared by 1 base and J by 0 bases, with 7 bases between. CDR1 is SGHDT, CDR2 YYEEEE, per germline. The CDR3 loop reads CASSLKGTNYGYTF. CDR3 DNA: TGTGCCAGCAGCTTGAAGGGGACTAACTATGGCTACACCTTC.